The 32 T cell receptor beta chains below come from one sample, sequenced in a study of T-cell memory formation after mild COVID-19. Each CDR3 protein is one row after TCRdb ran MiXCR on the 5' RACE reads. The table includes 120,000 to 150,000 distinct CDR3 sequences, 15% to 20% detected once. The sequenced sample was PBMCs or a T cell subset sorted from them (not recorded which). Source of these receptors: an adult woman who had mild COVID-19 (a few samples of this study predate the infection). Cell type and time point are not known.

The table lists this clonotype with a few counts. The CDR3 sequence: CSAREGLGETQYF. The CDR3 nucleotides are TGCAGTGCTAGAGAGGGCCTTGGAGAGACCCAGTACTTC. This chain links TRBV20-1 with TRBJ2-5; D remains unclear. This CDR3 is 13 amino acids long. Germline CDR1 is DFQATT and CDR2 is SNEGSKA (reference sequence). Trimming shortened V by 0 bases and J by 4 bases, and 9 bases separated the two germline ends.

The chain uses TRBV5-1 and TRBJ2-5, with 7 bases lining up with TRBD2. V lost 4 bases and J lost 5; bases outside the gene matches: 11. The V gene's germline CDR1 is SGHRS and CDR2 YFSETQ. CDR3 length: 15 residues. For the CDR3, the DNA is TGCGCCAGCAGCCCTTGGACTAGTGGCGATGAGACCCAGTACTTC. It is translated as CASSPWTSGDETQYF. The full variable domain, rest sourced from reference TRBV5-1 and TRBJ2-5, is KAGVTQTPRYLIKTRGQQVTLSCSPISGHRSVSWYQQTPGQGLQFLFEYFSETQRNKGNFPGRFSGRQFSNSRSEMNVSTLELGDSALYLCASSPWTSGDETQYFGPGTRLLVL.

The chain uses TRBV10-3 and TRBJ2-7; D remains ambiguous. Per germline, CDR1 ENHRY and CDR2 SYGVKD. V lost 0 bases and J lost 5, with 11 bases in between. This CDR3 has 14 residues. CDR3 coding DNA: TGTGCCATCAGTGAGTCTTTCCTAGTCCACGAGCAGTACTTC. Amino acid sequence: CAISESFLVHEQYF.

The chain has TRBV24-1 and TRBJ2-3; the D is unclear. The ends were cut back, 3 bases at V and 5 bases at J, with 14 bases in the middle. The CDR3 sequence is 15 residues long. Germline CDR1 reads KGHDR; CDR2 reads SFDVKD. CDR3 coding DNA: TGTGCCACCAGTGATGTGGGATACACAAAAGATACGCAGTATTTT. Protein product: CATSDVGYTKDTQYF.

Ten or more counts support this clonotype. The chain has TRBV20-1 and TRBJ2-7; 9 bases line up with TRBD2. CDR3 length: 13 residues. Losses at the gene ends were 5 bases for V and 3 bases for J; bases not matched to a gene: 5. The germline gives CDR1 DFQATT, CDR2 SNEGSKA (reference sequence). The CDR3 coding sequence is TGCAGTGCTTCGGGACTAGCCCTCTACGAGCAGTACTTC. It codes for CSASGLALYEQYF.

Concerning this clonotype itself: Because it lacks the conserved phenylalanine or tryptophan at the end, this CDR3 is likely a read error. The limits of the CDR3 on the DNA are not certain, so only TCRdb's listed CDR3 is given. The J gene is TRBJ2-7, the V gene TRBV10-3; the D segment call TRBD2 is taken from the table without a DNA check. CDR1 and CDR2 from the germline V gene are ENHRY and SYGVKD. The CDR3 contains 12 residues when both ends are counted. CDR3 amino acids: CAISESGGLVQL.

This clonotype was counted between two and nine times. The J gene is TRBJ1-1, the V gene TRBV10-3; TRBD1 is a possible D gene (5 bases). The CDR3 sequence is 13 residues long. Per germline, CDR1 ENHRY and CDR2 SYGVKD. V was trimmed by 4 bases and J by 1 base, leaving 7 bases between them. CDR3 DNA sequence: TGTGCCATCAGTGTCACAGGGAACACTGAAGCTTTCTTT. Translating gives CAISVTGNTEAFF.

This clonotype was observed a handful of times. The CDR3 region has the DNA TGTGCCAGCTCCACCGGGGGGGTTATGAACACTGAAGCTTTCTTT. This sequence encodes CASSTGGVMNTEAFF. This chain links TRBV18 with TRBJ1-1; possible D gene TRBD1, 5 bases. The CDR3 runs 15 residues. Germline CDR1 is KGHSH and CDR2 is LQKENI. The V end lost 6 bases, the J end lost 0 bases, and 14 bases lay between the germline ends.

This chain connects TRBV4-3 to TRBJ2-3; perhaps TRBD2 as D (5 bases). The V gene's germline CDR1 is LGHNA and CDR2 YSLEER. The CDR3 is 15 residues long. V gave up 3 bases and J gave up 5 bases, with 15 bases separating them. Here the CDR3 reads CASSHVSTGVDTQYF. The CDR3 region has the DNA TGCGCCAGCAGCCACGTAAGCACCGGGGTAGATACGCAGTATTTT.

This chain joins TRBV20-1 and TRBJ1-5; no definite D call. Germline CDR1 and CDR2: DFQATT and SNEGSKA (reference sequence). This CDR3 is 14 amino acids long. Trimming took 2 bases from V and 1 from J, leaving 9 bases between them. As DNA, the CDR3 is TGCAGTGCTAGACCCAGTTCAAGCAATCAGCCCCAGCATTTT. Translating it yields CSARPSSSNQPQHF.

CDR3 residues: CASTITSGPGAEAFF. Here the CDR3 DNA reads TGTGCCAGCACTATTACGAGTGGGCCAGGAGCTGAAGCTTTCTTT. The rearrangement joins TRBV5-5 to TRBJ1-1; D uncertain. Looked up from germline, CDR1 is SGHKS and CDR2 is YYEKEE (reference sequence). CDR3 length equals 15 residues. With 6 bases removed from V and 6 bases from J, the gap between germline ends came to 21 bases.

The genes are TRBV5-1 and TRBJ2-5, with D tentatively TRBD2 (6 bases). V was trimmed by 3 bases and J by 5 bases, leaving 14 bases between them. CDR3 length: 14 amino acids. CDR1 is SGHRS, CDR2 YFSETQ, per germline. The CDR3 DNA reads TGCGCCAGCAGCTCCTTGACGGGGAGGGAGACCCAGTACTTC. Translating gives CASSSLTGRETQYF.

In its sample, this clonotype was seen a few times. This chain uses TRBV4-2 with TRBJ1-6; D is unresolved. V dropped 0 bases and J dropped 1 base, with 4 bases sitting between them. The CDR3 is 15 amino acids. In germline, CDR1 is LGHNA, CDR2 YNFKEQ. The CDR3 DNA sequence: TGTGCCAGCAGCCAAGACTGGTCCTATAATTCACCCCTCCACTTT. It encodes CASSQDWSYNSPLHF.

This clonotype appeared a few times. The genes are TRBV28 and TRBJ1-1, with a weak D call TRBD1 (6 bases). The CDR3 has 15 residues. CDR1 is MDHEN, CDR2 SYDVKM, per germline. V lost 5 bases, J lost 4 bases, and 17 bases lay in between. The CDR3, as DNA: TGTGCCAGCAGTCCTTTGACAGGTTCCTCCACTGAAGCTTTCTTT. Translated, it gives CASSPLTGSSTEAFF. The whole variable domain, remainder taken from reference TRBV28 and TRBJ1-1, is DVKVTQSSRYLVKRTGEKVFLECVQDMDHENMFWYRQDPGLGLRLIYFSYDVKMKEKGDIPEGYSVSREKKERFSLILESASTNQTSMYLCASSPLTGSSTEAFFGQGTRLTVV.

The chain recombines TRBV12-3 or TRBV12-4 with TRBJ2-5; TRBD1 matches 7 bases. The ends lost 6 bases at V and 2 bases at J; junction bases unmatched: 3. This CDR3 is built from 13 residues. Written as DNA, the CDR3 is TGTGCCAGCAGGAGGGACAGACAAGAGACCCAGTACTTC. Residues: CASRRDRQETQYF.

This clonotype was counted a few times. The chain employs TRBV11-2 and TRBJ2-3; D tentatively fits TRBD1 or TRBD2 (6 bases each). The CDR3 loop spans 16 amino acids. CDR1 is SGHAT, CDR2 FQNNGV, per germline. With 1 base removed from V and 2 bases from J, the gap between germline ends came to 13 bases. The CDR3 here is CASSLGQGRLTDTQYF. CDR3 in DNA: TGTGCCAGCAGCTTAGGGCAGGGGAGGCTCACAGATACGCAGTATTTT. Using reference TRBV11-2 and TRBJ2-3 for the parts outside the CDR3, the full variable domain is EAGVAQSPRYKIIEKRQSVAFWCNPISGHATLYWYQQILGQGPKLLIQFQNNGVVDDSQLPKDRFSAERLKGVDSTLKIQPAKLEDSAVYLCASSLGQGRLTDTQYFGPGTRLTVL.

This chain connects TRBV6-5 to TRBJ1-5; no reliable D call. Between the trimmed V and J ends, which lost 6 bases and 3 bases, there was a span of 9 bases. CDR3 length: 13 amino acids. Germline V gene data show CDR1 as MNHEY and CDR2 as SVGAGI. The CDR3 DNA sequence: TGTGCCAGCAGAACACAGCCCAATCAGCCCCAGCATTTT. It yields the protein CASRTQPNQPQHF.

The chain recombines TRBV19 with TRBJ2-1, with 8 nucleotides matching TRBD2. The CDR3 is made up of 15 amino acids. V was pared by 2 bases and J by 7 bases, with 7 bases of the junction left unmatched. The germline gives CDR1 LNHDA, CDR2 SQIVND (reference sequence). CDR3 sequence (DNA): TGTGCCAGTAGTATACGCGGGGGGATTGGGAATGAGCAGTTCTTC. As protein: CASSIRGGIGNEQFF.

The V call is TRBV7-3, the J call TRBJ2-1; possibly TRBD2 for D (5 bases). The CDR3 is made up of 15 amino acids. The germline V gene encodes CDR1 SGHTA and CDR2 FQGTGA. Between the trimmed V and J ends, which lost 3 bases and 2 bases, there was a span of 11 bases. CDR3: CASSFDRTAYNEQFF. The CDR3 coding sequence is TGTGCCAGCAGCTTCGATCGGACTGCCTACAATGAGCAGTTCTTC.

This clonotype was seen repeatedly, ten times or more. CDR3 DNA sequence: TGCGCCAGCAGCTTGGAAGCGGGACTAGCGACGAGGGAGCAGTACTTC. Amino acids: CASSLEAGLATREQYF. The J gene is TRBJ2-7, the V gene TRBV5-1; TRBD2 agrees at 10 bases. With V trimmed by 0 bases and J by 7 bases, 10 bases remained unmatched. The CDR3 is 16 residues long. Germline CDR1 is SGHRS and CDR2 is YFSETQ.

The rearrangement uses TRBV3-1 and TRBJ2-3, with TRBD2 matching over 9 bases. CDR3 length: 15 residues. CDR1 and CDR2 from the germline V gene are LGHDT and YNNKEL (reference sequence). Germline trimming cut 6 bases from V and 3 bases from J; bases unmatched to any gene: 7. CDR3 in DNA: TGTGCCAGCAGTTTTAGCGGGAGCGGTACAGATACGCAGTATTTT. Protein: CASSFSGSGTDTQYF.

CDR3 sequence (DNA): TGTGCCAGCAGCGTAGATGGGGACACCGGGGAGCTGTTTTTT. This codes for CASSVDGDTGELFF. The rearrangement uses TRBV9 and TRBJ2-2; D ambiguous. The CDR3 runs 14 residues. Germline lookup yields CDR1 SGDLS and CDR2 YYNGEE. V gave up 0 bases and J gave up 3 bases, with 6 bases separating them.

This clonotype was detected only a few times. The gene calls are TRBV5-1 and TRBJ2-1; unclear D gene. The V end lost 4 bases, the J end lost 6 bases, and 14 bases lay between the germline ends. From germline, CDR1 is SGHRS and CDR2 YFSETQ. This CDR3 has 14 residues. The CDR3 DNA reads TGCGCCAGCAGCCCGCCGGTGGTAAGCAATGAGCAGTTCTTC. Its protein product is CASSPPVVSNEQFF.

J is TRBJ2-1 and V is TRBV12-3 or TRBV12-4; 10 nucleotides align to TRBD2. The CDR3 has 17 amino acids. CDR3 DNA sequence: TGTCGCGGGCTAGCGGGAGCCCCAAAGGTGGTCTACAATGAGCAGTTCTTC. Translated, it gives CRGLAGAPKVVYNEQFF.

This clonotype appeared a few times. In DNA form, the CDR3 reads TGTGCCAGCAGCCCTCTCCCCCAGGACACTGAAGCTTTCTTT. It specifies CASSPLPQDTEAFF. The V call is TRBV9, the J call TRBJ1-1; unclear D gene. The V gene's germline CDR1 is SGDLS and CDR2 YYNGEE. This CDR3 has 14 residues. Trimming shortened V by 4 bases and J by 3 bases, and 13 bases separated the two germline ends. Filled out from reference TRBV9 and TRBJ1-1, the complete variable domain reads DSGVTQTPKHLITATGQRVTLRCSPRSGDLSVYWYQQSLDQGLQFLIQYYNGEERAKGNILERFSAQQFPDLHSELNLSSLELGDSALYFCASSPLPQDTEAFFGQGTRLTVV.

This clonotype appeared a few times. This chain links TRBV6-2 or TRBV6-3 with TRBJ2-1; D may be TRBD1 (5 bases). Trimming shortened V by 2 bases and J by 5 bases, and 10 bases separated the two germline ends. Germline values: CDR1 MNHEY, CDR2 SVGEGT. The CDR3 is 14 amino acids. The CDR3 here is CASSYRGSHNEQFF. DNA of the CDR3: TGTGCCAGCAGTTACAGGGGTAGCCACAATGAGCAGTTCTTC.

This clonotype was seen more than once but under ten times. The chain uses TRBV7-9 and TRBJ2-1; D remains unclear. This CDR3 is 14 amino acids long. Germline V gene data show CDR1 as SEHNR and CDR2 as FQNEAQ (reference sequence). Deletions cut 0 bases from V and 8 bases from J, with 11 bases between. The CDR3 reads CASSLAEARHEQFF. CDR3 nucleotides: TGTGCCAGCAGCTTAGCCGAGGCCCGGCATGAGCAGTTCTTC.

This clonotype was recorded a few times. This chain connects TRBV12-3 or TRBV12-4 to TRBJ2-2; D might be TRBD1 (5 bases). The CDR3 runs to 14 residues. V lost 1 base and J 5 bases, leaving 8 bases between the germline ends. CDR3 DNA sequence: TGTGCCAGCAGTTTAGTCAGGGTTACCGGGGAGCTGTTTTTT. Its translation: CASSLVRVTGELFF.

This chain joins TRBV18 and TRBJ1-2; no reliable D call. V was shortened by 3 bases and J by 2 bases, with 13 bases between the two germline ends. The germline gives CDR1 KGHSH, CDR2 LQKENI. The CDR3 is made up of 15 amino acids. CDR3 region: CASSPGPSGNYGYTF. Written as DNA, the CDR3 is TGTGCCAGCTCACCCGGGCCGTCCGGGAACTATGGCTACACCTTC.

The chain carries TRBV7-2 and TRBJ2-1; tentative D call: TRBD1 (6 bases). V dropped 5 bases and J dropped 2 bases, with 16 bases sitting between them. The germline gives CDR1 SGHTA, CDR2 FQGNSA. The CDR3 sequence is 16 residues long. CDR3 in DNA: TGTGCCAGCAGCATCCCGGGACACCTCGCCTACAATGAGCAGTTCTTC. Its protein product is CASSIPGHLAYNEQFF.

This clonotype has just a few counts. The chain joins TRBV24-1 to TRBJ2-3; D tentatively fits TRBD1 or TRBD2 (6 bases each). V shed 0 bases and J shed 0 bases, with 12 bases lying between them. This CDR3 comprises 17 residues. Germline CDR1 is KGHDR and CDR2 is SFDVKD. The chain's CDR3 is CATSDLHEGGSTDTQYF. CDR3 nucleotides: TGTGCCACCAGTGATTTGCACGAGGGGGGTAGCACAGATACGCAGTATTTT.

This clonotype was seen many times. The chain joins TRBV6-5 to TRBJ2-7, with 10 positions matching TRBD2. The CDR3 runs 15 residues. With 6 bases clipped from V and 1 base from J, the junction kept 6 bases outside the gene matches. Germline V gene lookup returns CDR1 MNHEY and CDR2 SVGAGI. In DNA form, the CDR3 reads TGTGCCAGCAGAAGAGCTAGCGGGGGTTCCTACGAGCAGTACTTC. It codes for CASRRASGGSYEQYF.